The 22 T cell receptor beta chains below were found in one sample sequenced in a study of blood T cell repertoires in COVID-19. Repertoires were generated with immunoSEQ multiplex PCR, while TCRdb's copy carries only in-frame clones and drops some. The sample holds about 370,000 clones; roughly 90% are singletons and the top ten take around 3%. Sequencing was carried out using peripheral blood. The receptors were gathered from a woman aged 30 to 39 with COVID-19, enrolled during active disease.

The V and J genes are TRBV10-3 and TRBJ2-2, with 9 bases matching TRBD1. The CDR3 length is 16 residues. Losses at the gene ends were 6 bases for V and 3 bases for J; bases not matched to a gene: 8. In germline, CDR1 is ENHRY, CDR2 SYGVKD. CDR3 DNA sequence: TGTGCCATCAGACCGGGACAGGGAGGATACACCGGGGAGCTGTTTTTT. This sequence encodes CAIRPGQGGYTGELFF.

The CDR3 coding sequence is TGTGCCAGCCTACCTCTTGGGAGCTCCTACAATGAGCAGTTCTTC. This gives the protein CASLPLGSSYNEQFF. The gene calls are TRBV28 and TRBJ2-1; possible D gene TRBD2, 5 bases. The V end lost 8 bases, the J end lost 0 bases, and 14 bases lay between the germline ends. The CDR3 is 15 amino acids. Germline V gives CDR1 MDHEN, CDR2 SYDVKM.

This chain connects TRBV10-3 to TRBJ1-1, with a possible D match to TRBD1 (5 bases). Looked up from germline, CDR1 is ENHRY and CDR2 is SYGVKD. This CDR3 is 16 amino acids long. The V end lost 2 bases, the J end lost 0 bases, and 13 bases lay between the germline ends. CDR3 amino acids: CAISELNPGVNTEAFF. CDR3 coding DNA: TGTGCCATCAGTGAGCTCAACCCGGGGGTGAACACTGAAGCTTTCTTT.

The V call is TRBV7-8, the J call TRBJ2-7; the D gene is possibly TRBD2 (6 bases). CDR3 length: 14 residues. CDR1 is SGHVS, CDR2 FQNEAQ, per germline. Deletions cut 4 bases from V and 2 bases from J, with 12 bases between. The CDR3 region is CASSSPGGPYEQYF. In nucleotides, the CDR3 is TGTGCCAGCAGCTCGCCCGGGGGACCCTACGAGCAGTACTTC.

The chain carries TRBV7-2 and TRBJ2-7; 10 positions agree with TRBD1. From germline, CDR1 is SGHTA and CDR2 FQGNSA. This CDR3 is 14 amino acids long. After removal of 6 bases from V and 4 bases from J, the junction contained 6 bases not matched to a gene. CDR3 sequence (DNA): TGTGCCAGCAGGATGACAGGGGGCCAATACGAGCAGTACTTC. It specifies CASRMTGGQYEQYF.

This CDR3 reads CASSSDRGTGNEQFF. The CDR3 coding sequence is TGTGCCAGCAGCTCGGACAGGGGGACGGGGAATGAGCAGTTCTTC. The chain couples TRBV7-2 to TRBJ2-1; 10 bases agree with TRBD1. The CDR3 is 15 residues long. J gave up 7 bases and V 4 bases, and 7 bases lay outside the gene matches. The germline V gene encodes CDR1 SGHTA and CDR2 FQGNSA. The full variable domain, its missing parts supplied by reference TRBV7-2 and TRBJ2-1, is GAGVSQSPSNKVTEKGKDVELRCDPISGHTALYWYRQSLGQGLEFLIYFQGNSAPDKSGLPSDRFSAERTGGSVSTLTIQRTQQEDSAVYLCASSSDRGTGNEQFFGPGTRLTVL.

The chain couples TRBV25-1 to TRBJ1-1; 7 bases agree with TRBD1. CDR1 is MGHDK, CDR2 SYGVNS, per germline. Germline trimming cut 1 base from V and 0 bases from J; bases unmatched to any gene: 8. The CDR3 covers 17 residues. The CDR3 region has the DNA TGTGCCAGCAGTGAATGGAGGACAGGAGAAATGAACACTGAAGCTTTCTTT. Its translation: CASSEWRTGEMNTEAFF.

The V call is TRBV30, the J call TRBJ1-3; D remains unclear. The CDR3 consists of 13 residues. In germline, CDR1 is GTSNPN, CDR2 SVGIG (reference sequence). Trimming stripped 1 base from V and 1 base from J, with 5 bases between. CDR3 nucleotide sequence: TGTGCCTGGAGTGCGGGTTCTGGAAACACCATATATTTT. Residues: CAWSAGSGNTIYF. The complete variable domain, with remaining parts taken from reference TRBV30 and TRBJ1-3, reads SQTIHQWPATLVQPVGSPLSLECTVEGTSNPNLYWYRQAAGRGLQLLFYSVGIGQISSEVPQNLSASRPQDRQFILSSKKLLLSDSGFYLCAWSAGSGNTIYFGEGSWLTVV.

V is TRBV3-1 (or the pseudogene TRBV3-2) and J is TRBJ2-3; D is perhaps TRBD1 (5 bases). This CDR3 has 13 residues. Trimming stripped 0 bases from V and 14 bases from J, with 15 bases between. The V gene's germline CDR1 is LGHDT and CDR2 YNNKEL (reference sequence). This CDR3 reads CASSQERREILYF. Here the CDR3 DNA reads TGTGCCAGCAGCCAAGAACGCAGGGAAATTCTGTATTTT.

The rearrangement joins TRBV30 to TRBJ1-1; D perhaps matches TRBD1 (5 bases). CDR3 length: 12 amino acids. Germline V CDR1 and CDR2: GTSNPN, SVGIG (reference sequence). Trimming pared 0 bases from V and 11 bases from J, leaving 13 bases between. CDR3 loop: CAWSVGGGTAFF. DNA for the CDR3: TGTGCCTGGAGTGTTGGCGGGGGAACGGCTTTCTTT.

The chain links TRBV28 to TRBJ2-3; 10 bases line up with TRBD2. The CDR3 contains 16 residues. Losses at the gene ends were 5 bases for V and 0 bases for J; bases not matched to a gene: 5. Germline values: CDR1 MDHEN, CDR2 SYDVKM. The CDR3 protein is CASSKIAGGSTDTQYF. Written as DNA, the CDR3 is TGTGCCAGCAGTAAGATAGCGGGGGGTAGCACAGATACGCAGTATTTT.

This chain joins TRBV9 and TRBJ1-2; a weak D match, TRBD1 (5 bases). The CDR3 spans 13 residues. Germline CDR1 and CDR2: SGDLS and YYNGEE. Trimming removed 3 bases from V and 8 bases from J, with 14 bases in between. The CDR3 reads CASSARQSFGYTF. The CDR3 nucleotides are TGTGCCAGCAGCGCCCGACAGTCTTTCGGCTACACCTTC.

The chain links TRBV11-2 to TRBJ2-5; D not certain. The germline V gene has CDR1 SGHAT and CDR2 FQNNGV. V gave up 4 bases and J gave up 1 base, with 4 bases separating them. CDR3 size: 12 residues. The CDR3 spells CASSYSQETQYF. In DNA, the CDR3 is TGTGCCAGCAGCTACAGCCAAGAGACCCAGTACTTC.

For the CDR3, the DNA is TGCAGCGTTGTGGGTGTCCAGGGGAGGGCGGCTTTCTTT. It encodes CSVVGVQGRAAFF. The chain has TRBV29-1 and TRBJ1-1; D might be TRBD1 (6 bases). The CDR3 is 13 residues long. The V end was cut by 4 bases, the J end by 11 bases, with 20 bases between. CDR1 and CDR2 (germline): SQVTM, ANQGSEA.

V gene TRBV5-1 combines with J gene TRBJ2-3, with 7 bases aligning to TRBD2. This CDR3 comprises 15 residues. CDR1 is SGHRS, CDR2 YFSETQ, per germline. V was clipped by 0 bases and J by 0 bases; unmatched bases: 1. The DNA for the CDR3 is TGCGCCAGCAGCTTGGGGACTAGAAGCACAGATACGCAGTATTTT. Amino acid sequence: CASSLGTRSTDTQYF.

In this sample, this clone turned up once. The V call is TRBV24-1, the J call TRBJ2-3, with 9 bases fitting TRBD2. The CDR3 loop spans 16 amino acids. The V and J ends lost 7 bases and 0 bases, in that order; junction bases with no gene match: 7. Per germline, CDR1 KGHDR and CDR2 SFDVKD. In DNA, the CDR3 is TGTGCCACCAGCCTGACTAGCGGACGAAGCACAGATACGCAGTATTTT. Translating gives CATSLTSGRSTDTQYF.

The chain recombines TRBV7-9 with TRBJ1-1; TRBD1 might be the D (6 bases). The CDR3 spans 15 residues. With 4 bases removed from V and 3 bases from J, the gap between germline ends came to 15 bases. Germline V gene sequence: CDR1 SEHNR, CDR2 FQNEAQ (reference sequence). The CDR3 DNA reads as TGTGCCAGCAGCTCCGCGGGGGGCTGGTACACTGAAGCTTTCTTT. Protein sequence: CASSSAGGWYTEAFF. The whole variable domain, remainder taken from reference TRBV7-9 and TRBJ1-1, is DTGVSQNPRHKITKRGQNVTFRCDPISEHNRLYWYRQTLGQGPEFLTYFQNEAQLEKSRLLSDRFSAERPKGSFSTLEIQRTEQGDSAMYLCASSSAGGWYTEAFFGQGTRLTVV.

The chain joins TRBV19 to TRBJ1-2, with TRBD1 identical over 7 bases. V lost 4 bases and J lost 4; bases outside the gene matches: 12. Germline-derived CDR1 and CDR2 are LNHDA and SQIVND (reference sequence). The CDR3 is 16 residues long. CDR3 DNA sequence: TGTGCCAGTAGTAAGGGCAGCCGTCCAGGGGGCTATGGCTACACCTTC. Its protein is CASSKGSRPGGYGYTF.

The V gene is TRBV4-1, the J gene TRBJ1-4; D is ambiguous. Trimming stripped 0 bases from V and 4 bases from J, with 21 bases between. CDR3 length: 19 amino acids. Per the germline V gene, CDR1 is MGHRA and CDR2 is YSYEKL. CDR3 nucleotides: TGCGCCAGCAGCCAAGACTGGTCGGGGTGGCAGAACGATAATGAAAAACTGTTTTTT. Translation: CASSQDWSGWQNDNEKLFF.

The chain is built from TRBV5-1 and TRBJ2-2; 11 nucleotides line up with TRBD2. There are 17 residues in the CDR3. The germline gives CDR1 SGHRS, CDR2 YFSETQ. The ends lost 0 bases at V and 2 bases at J; junction bases unmatched: 3. In DNA, the CDR3 is TGCGCCAGCAGCTTGGAGGGACTAGCGGTTAACACCGGGGAGCTGTTTTTT. Amino acid sequence: CASSLEGLAVNTGELFF. Supplemented by reference TRBV5-1 and TRBJ2-2, the full variable domain reads KAGVTQTPRYLIKTRGQQVTLSCSPISGHRSVSWYQQTPGQGLQFLFEYFSETQRNKGNFPGRFSGRQFSNSRSEMNVSTLELGDSALYLCASSLEGLAVNTGELFFGEGSRLTVL.

This clone appeared once. The chain recombines TRBV2 with TRBJ2-1; TRBD2 matches at 9 bases. V shed 6 bases and J 6 bases; nucleotides not matched to a gene: 12. The CDR3 is 16 residues long. Germline assignment: CDR1 SNHLY and CDR2 FYNNEI. The CDR3 loop reads CASSKSSGGQFNEQFF. CDR3 DNA: TGTGCCAGCAGCAAATCCAGCGGGGGGCAGTTCAATGAGCAGTTCTTC. The whole variable domain, remainder taken from reference TRBV2 and TRBJ2-1, is EPEVTQTPSHQVTQMGQEVILRCVPISNHLYFYWYRQILGQKVEFLVSFYNNEISEKSEIFDDQFSVERPDGSNFTLKIRSTKLEDSAMYFCASSKSSGGQFNEQFFGPGTRLTVL.

This clone was seen more than once but under ten times. The chain recombines TRBV24-1 with TRBJ2-1; TRBD2 agrees at 7 bases. Per germline, CDR1 KGHDR and CDR2 SFDVKD. CDR3 length: 16 amino acids. The J segment lost 0 bases and the V segment lost 5 bases, leaving 6 bases of the junction unmatched. CDR3 coding DNA: TGTGCCACCAGTGTAGCTAGCGGAGGCTCCTACAATGAGCAGTTCTTC. Its translation is CATSVASGGSYNEQFF.